The 21 T cell receptor beta chains reported below all come from one sample, sequenced in a study of early T cells in non-severe SARS-CoV-2 infection. MiXCR, run by TCRdb on the 5' RACE reads, gives a single entry per CDR3 protein. This table has fewer than 55,000 distinct CDR3 sequences, 11% appearing once. Sequencing was done on a sample of whole blood. These receptors were collected from an adult who was a healthcare worker with PCR-confirmed SARS-CoV-2 infection or an uninfected control (not recorded which).

This rearrangement joins TRBV7-9 to TRBJ2-1; 10 bases are shared with TRBD2. The CDR3 is made up of 19 amino acids. Germline loops: CDR1 SEHNR, CDR2 FQNEAQ (reference sequence). Trimming cost V 5 bases and J 4 bases; bases outside gene matches: 17. The CDR3 region is CASSLKGLADLPIYNEQFF. CDR3 DNA sequence: TGTGCCAGCAGCCTTAAAGGACTAGCGGACCTCCCCATTTACAATGAGCAGTTCTTC.

The chain couples TRBV9 to TRBJ1-2; a possible D gene is TRBD1 (6 bases). CDR1 and CDR2 (germline): SGDLS, YYNGEE. The length of the CDR3 is 16 residues. Trimming left V 3 bases short and J 0 bases short, with 15 bases between. CDR3 in amino acids: CASSAGEGSPNYGYTF. The CDR3 coding sequence is TGTGCCAGCAGCGCAGGGGAAGGGTCCCCTAACTATGGCTACACCTTC. The whole variable domain, filled in from reference TRBV9 and TRBJ1-2, reads DSGVTQTPKHLITATGQRVTLRCSPRSGDLSVYWYQQSLDQGLQFLIQYYNGEERAKGNILERFSAQQFPDLHSELNLSSLELGDSALYFCASSAGEGSPNYGYTFGSGTRLTVV.

This clonotype showed up many times. The gene calls are TRBV28 and TRBJ2-3; no definite D call. CDR1 and CDR2 from the germline V gene are MDHEN and SYDVKM. This CDR3 is built from 11 residues. V lost 7 bases to trimming and J lost 3 bases, with 5 bases between them. CDR3 DNA: TGTGCCAGCACCAGGACAGATACGCAGTATTTT. Protein product: CASTRTDTQYF.

This clonotype was counted between two and nine times. V and J are TRBV7-9 and TRBJ2-1, with D possibly being TRBD2 (5 bases). The CDR3 runs 13 residues. Germline V CDR1 and CDR2: SEHNR, FQNEAQ (reference sequence). Trimming removed 4 bases at V and 3 bases at J, with 7 bases between. CDR3 nucleotides: TGTGCCAGCAGCTCTGACTACTACAATGAGCAGTTCTTC. Protein product: CASSSDYYNEQFF.

This clonotype was detected ten times or more. As DNA, the CDR3 is TGTGCCAGCAGCCTCGAAGATGGCAGCATAACCGGGGAGCTGTTTTTT. Protein product: CASSLEDGSITGELFF. The rearrangement joins TRBV7-2 to TRBJ2-2; D gene unclear. V was shortened by 5 bases and J by 5 bases, with 18 bases between the two germline ends. CDR3 size: 16 residues. Germline CDR1 SGHTA, CDR2 FQGNSA.

Worth noting for this clonotype: Possible read error: a much larger clone is one base away. This sequence joins TRBV28 and TRBJ1-6; weak D call: TRBD1 (5 bases). Germline V lookup: CDR1 MDHEN, CDR2 SYDVKM. The CDR3 consists of 12 residues. CDR3 DNA: TGTGTCAGCCAGGGACCTAATTCACCCCTCCACTTT. Protein: CVSQGPNSPLHF.

This clonotype was counted a few times. The chain employs TRBV5-6 and TRBJ1-2, with unresolved D. Germline assignment: CDR1 SGHDT and CDR2 YYEEEE. This CDR3 is built from 12 residues. V lost 1 base, J lost 3 bases, and 4 bases lay in between. CDR3 DNA sequence: TGTGCCAGCAGCTTGAGGGACTATGGCTACACCTTC. Amino acid sequence: CASSLRDYGYTF.

The rearrangement links TRBV28 to TRBJ2-7, with D possibly TRBD1 on 5 matching bases. The germline V and J ends were trimmed by 2 bases and 0 bases, with 8 bases remaining between them. Germline V gene lookup returns CDR1 MDHEN and CDR2 SYDVKM. The CDR3 extends over 14 amino acids. Here the CDR3 reads CASSLQGHSYEQYF. CDR3 coding DNA: TGTGCCAGCAGTTTACAGGGCCACTCCTACGAGCAGTACTTC.

This clonotype was picked up many times. This chain connects TRBV20-1 to TRBJ2-7, with 7 bases identical to TRBD1. Per germline, CDR1 DFQATT and CDR2 SNEGSKA (reference sequence). V shed 5 bases and J 1 base; nucleotides not matched to a gene: 11. The CDR3 is 15 residues long. The CDR3: CSAELPSGQSYEQYF. CDR3 nucleotides: TGCAGTGCTGAGCTGCCCTCGGGACAGTCCTACGAGCAGTACTTC.

The sample holds a few counts of this clonotype. V usage is TRBV6-6 and J usage is TRBJ1-2, with D possibly being TRBD1 (6 bases). Trimming left V 2 bases short and J 5 bases short, with 15 bases between. This CDR3 is 15 amino acids long. CDR1 is MNHNY and CDR2 is SVGAGI in the germline V gene (reference sequence). The CDR3 protein is CASSYLGGGEYGYTF. CDR3 DNA: TGTGCCAGCAGTTACCTAGGAGGGGGTGAATATGGCTACACCTTC.

This clonotype was observed at least ten times. The gene calls are TRBV9 and TRBJ1-1; no clear D gene. With 4 bases removed from V and 1 base from J, the gap between germline ends came to 11 bases. The germline V gene encodes CDR1 SGDLS and CDR2 YYNGEE. The CDR3 loop spans 14 amino acids. CDR3 in amino acids: CASSPRTGNTEAFF. CDR3 bases: TGTGCCAGCAGCCCCCGGACGGGGAACACTGAAGCTTTCTTT. The variable domain in full, completed from reference TRBV9 and TRBJ1-1, reads DSGVTQTPKHLITATGQRVTLRCSPRSGDLSVYWYQQSLDQGLQFLIQYYNGEERAKGNILERFSAQQFPDLHSELNLSSLELGDSALYFCASSPRTGNTEAFFGQGTRLTVV.

This clonotype showed up just a few times. CDR3: CASSQRAPSLTGELFF. CDR3 nucleotide sequence: TGCGCCAGCAGCCAACGGGCCCCCTCTCTCACCGGGGAGCTGTTTTTT. This sequence joins TRBV4-1 and TRBJ2-2; no firm D call. The CDR3 spans 16 residues. V dropped 2 bases and J dropped 4 bases, with 14 bases sitting between them. The V gene's germline CDR1 is MGHRA and CDR2 YSYEKL.

This clonotype came up many times. J is TRBJ2-3 and V is TRBV6-6; 7 nucleotides align to TRBD1. Germline CDR1 and CDR2: MNHNY and SVGAGI (reference sequence). The trim removed 4 bases at V and 4 bases at J, leaving 8 bases unmatched. The length of the CDR3 is 15 residues. The CDR3, as DNA: TGTGCCAGCAGTTCGACAGGGCAAGCGGCAGATACGCAGTATTTT. This gives the protein CASSSTGQAADTQYF.

This clonotype has only a few counts. The gene calls are TRBV9 and TRBJ2-5; D is ambiguous. V dropped 3 bases and J dropped 3 bases, with 12 bases sitting between them. Germline V CDR1 and CDR2: SGDLS, YYNGEE. The CDR3 totals 14 residues. Here the CDR3 reads CASSGGIGEETQYF. The CDR3 region has the DNA TGTGCCAGCAGCGGGGGAATTGGTGAAGAGACCCAGTACTTC.

This clonotype was detected many times. This chain links TRBV3-1 with TRBJ1-4, with D perhaps TRBD1 (5 bases). Germline CDR1 is LGHDT and CDR2 is YNNKEL (reference sequence). Trimming shortened V by 4 bases and J by 8 bases, and 8 bases separated the two germline ends. The length of the CDR3 is 12 residues. As DNA, the CDR3 is TGTGCCAGCAGCCCCTCAGGGGAAAAACTGTTTTTT. Translation gives CASSPSGEKLFF.

This clonotype was detected many times. This chain joins TRBV7-2 and TRBJ1-6; D not certain. The CDR3 has 14 residues. Germline CDR1 and CDR2: SGHTA and FQGNSA. The V end was cut by 10 bases, the J end by 5 bases, with 15 bases between. The CDR3 protein is CATAWTGDNSPLHF. In DNA form, the CDR3 reads TGTGCCACTGCCTGGACGGGAGATAATTCACCCCTCCACTTT.

Many counts were recorded for this clonotype. The genes are TRBV29-1 and TRBJ1-1; no clear D gene. The germline CDR1 and CDR2 sequences are SQVTM and ANQGSEA. The V end was cut by 7 bases, the J end by 3 bases, with 12 bases between. CDR3 length: 12 amino acids. CDR3 amino acids: CSALEVDTEAFF. The DNA for the CDR3 is TGCAGCGCCTTGGAGGTGGACACTGAAGCTTTCTTT.

This clonotype has ten or more counts. The J gene is TRBJ2-7, the V gene TRBV7-9; D possibly corresponds to TRBD2 (6 bases). The V and J ends lost 4 bases and 5 bases respectively, with 18 bases between them. This CDR3 has 15 residues. Looked up from germline, CDR1 is SEHNR and CDR2 is FQNEAQ (reference sequence). CDR3 loop: CASSWIGTAENEQYF. The CDR3 coding sequence is TGTGCCAGCAGCTGGATTGGGACTGCGGAGAACGAGCAGTACTTC.

This chain uses TRBV9 with TRBJ2-1; D might be TRBD2 (5 bases). The CDR3 runs 15 residues. In germline, CDR1 is SGDLS, CDR2 YYNGEE. V was cut by 7 bases and J by 2 bases, with 16 bases left in between. CDR3 DNA: TGTGCCAGCTCCAGAGAGGGCACTACCTACAATGAGCAGTTCTTC. It specifies CASSREGTTYNEQFF.

V gene TRBV19 combines with J gene TRBJ1-5, with D hard to call. Germline CDR1 LNHDA, CDR2 SQIVND (reference sequence). This CDR3 is 15 amino acids long. Trimming took off 4 bases at V and 4 bases at J, with 14 bases between the two ends. CDR3 loop: CASSKIGGRNQPQHF. The CDR3 DNA is TGTGCCAGTAGTAAGATCGGCGGAAGGAATCAGCCCCAGCATTTT.

This clonotype was counted many times. V gene TRBV6-2 or TRBV6-3 combines with J gene TRBJ2-1; 9 bases line up with TRBD2. The CDR3 has 15 residues. The junction had 6 bases not matched to a gene; V was cut back by 6 bases and J by 3 bases. The germline CDR1 and CDR2 sequences are MNHEY and SVGEGT. CDR3 loop: CASRIAGVNYNEQFF. CDR3 DNA sequence: TGTGCCAGCAGAATAGCGGGAGTGAACTACAATGAGCAGTTCTTC.